One sample yielded the 9 T cell receptor beta chains listed below, sequenced in a study of T-cell reconstitution after alpha-beta-depleted transplantation in children. Preparation of the TCRbeta library was carried out with unique molecular identifiers. TCRdb re-derived calls from the PCR reads in MiXCR, one entry per CDR3 protein. This repertoire shows roughly 790,000 distinct CDR3 sequences, roughly 15% found once; its top ten account for approximately 5%. The sequences come from PBMCs, mostly from graft donor cells, collected 360 days after TCRalphabeta/CD19-depleted stem cell transplant. The receptor source for this set is a male patient aged 10 to 17 who had a stem cell transplant for acute lymphoblastic leukemia, so the T cells may come from the graft donor.

The sample holds a few counts of this clonotype. The chain has TRBV29-1 and TRBJ1-1; tentative D call: TRBD1 (5 bases). The V gene lost 5 bases and the J gene lost 0 bases, with 13 bases spanning the gap. The CDR3 contains 14 residues. Looked up from germline, CDR1 is SQVTM and CDR2 is ANQGSEA. The CDR3 sequence: CSVNPGRLNTEAFF. DNA of the CDR3: TGCAGCGTTAACCCGGGACGGTTGAACACTGAAGCTTTCTTT.

The chain employs TRBV5-1 and TRBJ2-7; no definite D call. This CDR3 is built from 16 residues. CDR1 is SGHRS, CDR2 YFSETQ, per germline. The V gene lost 0 bases and the J gene lost 6 bases, with 19 bases spanning the gap. The CDR3 protein is CASSLVVGVKPSEQYF. The CDR3 coding sequence is TGCGCCAGCAGCTTGGTCGTAGGTGTTAAGCCCAGCGAGCAGTACTTC.

This clonotype was observed a few times. V is TRBV13 and J is TRBJ2-5; D ambiguous. CDR1 and CDR2 from the germline V gene are PRHDT and FYEKMQ (reference sequence). The V gene lost 2 bases and the J gene lost 2 bases, with 9 bases spanning the gap. The CDR3 runs 14 residues. In nucleotides, the CDR3 is TGTGCCAGCAGCTTATTACTCCCTCAAGAGACCCAGTACTTC. Its translation: CASSLLLPQETQYF.

This chain joins TRBV12-3 or TRBV12-4 and TRBJ2-2; the match to TRBD1 covers 10 bases. The ends lost 6 bases at V and 5 bases at J; junction bases unmatched: 6. The CDR3 is 15 residues long. CDR3 coding DNA: TGTGCCAGCAGAAAGGACAGGGGGTCGACCGGGGAGCTGTTTTTT. It codes for CASRKDRGSTGELFF.

This chain links TRBV7-9 with TRBJ1-6, with D possibly TRBD1 on 5 matching bases. V was pared by 6 bases and J by 6 bases, with 12 bases between. The V gene's germline CDR1 is SEHNR and CDR2 FQNEAQ (reference sequence). This CDR3 has 14 amino acids. The chain's CDR3 is CASRTVTFNSPLHF. CDR3 DNA sequence: TGTGCCAGCAGGACAGTTACCTTTAATTCACCCCTCCACTTT.

The V gene is TRBV15, the J gene TRBJ2-3; TRBD1 or TRBD2 may be the D gene (6 bases each). The CDR3 runs to 16 residues. Trimming stripped 0 bases from V and 3 bases from J, with 13 bases between. The germline gives CDR1 LNHNV, CDR2 YYDKDF (reference sequence). The CDR3 reads CATSRDLGGLTDTQYF. Written as DNA, the CDR3 is TGTGCCACCAGCAGAGATCTTGGGGGGCTTACAGATACGCAGTATTTT.

The chain is built from TRBV10-1 and TRBJ2-1; 14 nucleotides line up with TRBD2. Trimming removed 6 bases from V and 0 bases from J; junction bases left unmatched: 4. Germline CDR1 reads WNHNN; CDR2 reads SYGVQD (reference sequence). The CDR3 contains 17 residues. CDR3 nucleotide sequence: TGCGCCAGCAGCGCCGGGACTAGCGGGAGCTCCTACAATGAGCAGTTCTTC. Translating gives CASSAGTSGSSYNEQFF.

The chain carries TRBV18 and TRBJ1-2; the match to TRBD1 covers 7 bases. This CDR3 has 14 residues. V shed 4 bases and J 3 bases; nucleotides not matched to a gene: 5. CDR1 and CDR2 from the germline V gene are KGHSH and LQKENI. Written as DNA, the CDR3 is TGTGCCAGCTCACGACCCGACAGGGACTATGGCTACACCTTC. It is translated as CASSRPDRDYGYTF.

In its sample, this clonotype was seen a few times. The rearrangement links TRBV28 to TRBJ2-7; a weak D match, TRBD2 (5 bases). CDR3 length equals 13 residues. The ends were cut back, 6 bases at V and 4 bases at J, with 13 bases in the middle. CDR1 MDHEN and CDR2 SYDVKM come from the germline V gene. The CDR3 DNA follows: TGTGCCAGCAGGACTAATGGGTGGTACGAGCAGTACTTC. It yields the protein CASRTNGWYEQYF.